Described below is a single T cell receptor (beta chain) sequence and its context. A junction boundary mismatches the germline segment, possibly from a read error. This sample was included in a study of T-cell reconstitution after alpha-beta-depleted transplantation in children. Unique molecular identifiers featured in how the TCRbeta library was prepared. MiXCR was run by TCRdb on the PCR reads, yielding one entry per CDR3 protein. The table has hundreds of thousands of distinct CDR3 sequences, 15% to 20% seen once. The starting material was PBMCs from the stem cell graft donor, obtained from the stem cell graft. This TCR derives from a human donor who donated a stem cell graft to a child with acute myeloid leukemia.

As DNA, the CDR3 is TGTGCCAGCAGCTTAGTCCCTAGGACCTCCTACAATGAGCCGTTCTTC. Protein: CASSLVPRTSYNEPFF. The chain joins TRBV7-7 to TRBJ2-1; D uncertain. The CDR3 runs 16 residues. Germline V gene lookup returns CDR1 SSHAT and CDR2 FNYEAQ (reference sequence).